This T cell receptor beta chain was sequenced during a study of blood T cell repertoires in COVID-19. The J segment lost 3 bases and the V segment lost 0 bases, leaving 7 bases of the junction unmatched. The CDR3 runs 17 residues. Germline V gives CDR1 SGDLS, CDR2 YYNGEE. Method: immunoSEQ multiplex PCR; TCRdb's copy keeps in-frame clones and lacks some. The sample records 250,000 or so clones, about 86% being singletons. Sequenced material: peripheral blood. The chain employs TRBV9 and TRBJ2-3; 10 bases align to TRBD2. The clonotype was recovered from a man aged 30-40 years with active or convalescent COVID-19. CDR3 bases: TGTGCCAGCAGCGTAGGGAGCGGGGGGGCCGGGACAGATACGCAGTATTTT. Translation: CASSVGSGGAGTDTQYF.